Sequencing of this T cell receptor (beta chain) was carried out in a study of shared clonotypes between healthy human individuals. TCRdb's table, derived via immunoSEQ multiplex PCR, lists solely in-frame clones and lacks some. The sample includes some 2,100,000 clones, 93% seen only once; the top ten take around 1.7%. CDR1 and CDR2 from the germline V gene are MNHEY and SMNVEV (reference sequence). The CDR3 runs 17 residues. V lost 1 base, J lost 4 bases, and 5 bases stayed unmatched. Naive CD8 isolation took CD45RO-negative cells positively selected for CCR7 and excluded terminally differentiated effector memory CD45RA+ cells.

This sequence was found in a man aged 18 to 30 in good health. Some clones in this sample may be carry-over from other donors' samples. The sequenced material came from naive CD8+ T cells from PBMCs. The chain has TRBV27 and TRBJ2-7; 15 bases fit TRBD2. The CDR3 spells CASSLFGTSGRRYEQYF. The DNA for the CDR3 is TGTGCCAGCAGTTTATTTGGGACTAGCGGGAGGAGGTACGAGCAGTACTTC.